This section outlines one T cell receptor beta chain sequence together with its context. Its antigen is not known. The PCR was carried out with 60 Vbeta primers and 13 Jbeta primers. Sequencing used immunoSEQ multiplex PCR; TCRdb keeps in-frame clones, though not all of them. Of roughly 200,000 clones detected, just over 75% appear once; the ten largest clones hold less than 4.5%. This specimen comes from a study of cytomegalovirus exposure and HLA in healthy donors. Overall study findings and caveats: In a later analysis, V- and J-gene trimming of beta chains associated with a DCLRE1C missense variant, replicated independently. Data from an earlier analysis indicated that most TCR beta V segments were productive either about 90% or about 30% of the time. Cytomegalovirus status was reportedly diagnosed by the classifier with high specificity and sensitivity.

Deletions cut 5 bases from V and 2 bases from J, with 10 bases between. The germline gives CDR1 SQVTM, CDR2 ANQGSEA. This CDR3 comprises 12 residues. The V gene is TRBV29-1, the J gene TRBJ2-7; the D gene is possibly TRBD1 (6 bases). The clonotype comes from a woman aged 60-75 years in good health and CMV-seropositive. Material for sequencing was PBMCs. CDR3: CSVRTDAYEQYF. The DNA for the CDR3 is TGCAGCGTTAGGACAGATGCCTACGAGCAGTACTTC.